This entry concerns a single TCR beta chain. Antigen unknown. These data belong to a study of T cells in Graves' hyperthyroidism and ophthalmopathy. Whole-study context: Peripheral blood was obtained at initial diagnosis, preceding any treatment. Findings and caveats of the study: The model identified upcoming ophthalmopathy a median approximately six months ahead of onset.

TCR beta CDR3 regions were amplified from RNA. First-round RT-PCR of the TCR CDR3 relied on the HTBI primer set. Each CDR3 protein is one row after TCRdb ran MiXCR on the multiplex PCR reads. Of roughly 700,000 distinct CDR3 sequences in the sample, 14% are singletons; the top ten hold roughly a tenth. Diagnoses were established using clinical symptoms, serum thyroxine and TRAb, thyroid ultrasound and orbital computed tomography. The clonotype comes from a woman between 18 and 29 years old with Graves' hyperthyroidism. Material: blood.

CDR3 DNA: TGCAGCGTTGAGGTGACAGGGGGCGCGAACACTGAAGCTTTCTTT. Amino acids: CSVEVTGGANTEAFF. The chain joins TRBV29-1 to TRBJ1-1, with 10 nucleotides matching TRBD1. Trimming took 3 bases from V and 1 from J; bases not matched to a gene: 5. CDR1 and CDR2 from the germline V gene are SQVTM and ANQGSEA. The CDR3 length is 15 residues.